The T cell receptor beta chain described here comes from a study of T cells in Graves' hyperthyroidism and ophthalmopathy (dated by TCRdb to about 2019). In terms of the full investigation: Peripheral blood was collected at initial diagnosis, before any treatment. To identify TCR V-J signatures that set the groups apart, the researchers used a discovery cohort of 100 patients, made up of 40 to 45 with Graves' ophthalmopathy and some 56 with stable Graves' hyperthyroidism. Prospective prediction of ophthalmopathy was tested in an independent validation cohort consisting of 18 hyperthyroidism patients and around 17 patients who later progressed to ophthalmopathy. For training and testing, the approximately 92 patients in the discovery cohort were randomly divided in a 7:3 ratio. The study also compared thyroid tissue and blood T-cell repertoires from roughly six Graves' hyperthyroidism patients. After sampling, hyperthyroidism patients received methimazole starting at 30 mg daily, and ophthalmopathy patients received high-dose intravenous methylprednisolone. The paper describes TCR Vbeta CDR3 sequencing of 135 peripheral blood samples, made up of about 40 ophthalmopathy patients, roughly 72 hyperthyroidism patients and 17 progressor patients. The full study reports these points: Sample size was not statistically predetermined, and blinding of investigators to group allocation was not performed. In validation, the model predicted progression to ophthalmopathy with roughly 66% sensitivity and approximately 72% specificity, a median of about 6.7 months before onset. Blood samples also contained most of the expanded thyroid clonotypes (frequency above 0.001), which suggests that blood repertoires may reflect thyroid immune responses. Ophthalmopathy was separated from stable hyperthyroidism by a 13 V-J signature model, with 85% to 90% sensitivity and 81% to 82% specificity obtained in cross-validation and 80%/75% obtained in testing.

This clonotype was observed at least ten times. The antigen this receptor binds is unknown. No qualities accompany the bases; no much larger clone lies one base away. Graves' hyperthyroidism was defined as stable when no progression to ophthalmopathy occurred over 18 months of follow-up. Hyperthyroidism patients were newly diagnosed, with disease duration under 2 months, and aged 18 to 65 years. Exclusion was applied to patients with uncontrolled infections, other autoimmune diseases, pregnancy or lactation. Diagnoses were based on clinical symptoms, serum thyroxine and TRAb, thyroid ultrasound and orbital computed tomography. Ficoll-Paque density gradient centrifugation was used to isolate PBMCs from about 9 ml of fresh peripheral blood. Total RNA was extracted with Trizol reagent, and quality was checked on an Agilent 2100 Bioanalyzer. The TCR beta CDR3 regions were amplified from the RNA transcripts. The first round of RT-PCR for the TCR CDR3 was performed with the HTBI primer set and the Qiagen OneStep RT-PCR kit. Libraries were constructed in a second round of multiplex PCR, after which size selection and purification were carried out. Sequencing of the libraries was done on an Illumina HiSeq2000 using paired-end 100 bp reads. The original methods were these. Raw data were processed with SOAPnuke, discarding reads with adapters, uncalled bases, mean Phred below 15, or no exact constant-primer or identifier match. COPE v1.2.5 was used to merge high-quality paired reads, and clonotypes were defined as unique nucleotide sequences. MiTCR v1.1 was used to align the clonotypes against IMGT TRBV, TRBD and TRBJ reference segments. The analysis included only V-J combinations with a frequency above 0.0001, which together covered 99% to 99.2% of the repertoires. A TCS score was defined as the ratio between F50 (clonal expansion) and ExV (chaos), using BLOSUM62-based TCRdist between CDR3 peptides within each V-J. Welch's t-statistics and random forest reduced approximately 520 V-J features to 13, which were used in a naive Bayes classifier (R e1071). The public reads were reprocessed in TCRdb via fastp at Q25 and MiXCR, keeping in-frame beta chains. Rows matching on CDR3 protein sequence are summarized as one entry with the most common DNA and genes. The V and J calls here are based on TCRdb, not the publication. The sample has 600,000 or so distinct CDR3 sequences on record, about 17% of them singletons. The ten largest clonotypes hold less than 4.5% of the sample.

The cysteine opens and the phenylalanine closes a CDR3 of 13 amino acids. Only CDR3 DNA is held: 39 bases, read in frame from base 1. Cut back by 1 base and 3 bases, the V and J ends lie 8 bases apart. Reading the germline V gene (reference sequence) gives CDR1 GTSNPN and CDR2 SVGIG. The source material was blood. The TCR originated in a woman in her twenties or thirties with Graves' hyperthyroidism. Here the chain combines TRBV30 and TRBJ2-3; the D assignment is uncertain and may be TRBD1 or TRBD2, with 5 bases supporting each. CDR3 reads: CAWSEGRTDTQYF. The nucleotide sequence reads as follows: TGTGCCTGGAGTGAGGGGAGAACAGATACGCAGTATTTT.